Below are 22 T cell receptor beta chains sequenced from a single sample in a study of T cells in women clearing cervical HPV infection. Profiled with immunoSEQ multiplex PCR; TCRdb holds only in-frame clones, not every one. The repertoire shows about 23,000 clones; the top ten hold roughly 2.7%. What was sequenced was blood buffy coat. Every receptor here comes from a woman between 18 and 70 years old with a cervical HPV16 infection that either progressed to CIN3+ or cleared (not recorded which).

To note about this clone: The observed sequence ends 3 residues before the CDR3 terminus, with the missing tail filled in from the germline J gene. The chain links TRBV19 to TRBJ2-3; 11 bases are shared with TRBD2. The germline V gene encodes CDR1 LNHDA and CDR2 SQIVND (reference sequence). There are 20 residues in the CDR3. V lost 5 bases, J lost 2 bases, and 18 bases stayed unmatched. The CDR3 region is CASSYWGLAEPAGDTDTQYF. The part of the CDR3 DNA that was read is TGTGCCAGTAGTTACTGGGGACTAGCGGAACCTGCTGGAGACACAGATACG.

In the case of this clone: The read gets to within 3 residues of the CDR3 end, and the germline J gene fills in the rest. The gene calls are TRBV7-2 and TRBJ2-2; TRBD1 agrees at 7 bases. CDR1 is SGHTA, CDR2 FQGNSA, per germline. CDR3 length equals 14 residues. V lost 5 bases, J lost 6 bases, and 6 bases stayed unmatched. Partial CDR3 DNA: TGTGCCAGCAGCACCCGGGACAGTCCCGGGGAG. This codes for CASSTRDSPGE. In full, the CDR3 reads CASSTRDSPGELFF.

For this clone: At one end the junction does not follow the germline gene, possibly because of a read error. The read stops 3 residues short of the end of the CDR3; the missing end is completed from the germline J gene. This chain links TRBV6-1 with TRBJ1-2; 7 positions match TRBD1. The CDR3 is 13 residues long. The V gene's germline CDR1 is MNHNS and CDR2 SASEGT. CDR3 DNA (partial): TGTGCCAGCAGGGAAGGGGGCAACTATGGC. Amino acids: CASREGGNYG. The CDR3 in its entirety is CASREGGNYGYTF.

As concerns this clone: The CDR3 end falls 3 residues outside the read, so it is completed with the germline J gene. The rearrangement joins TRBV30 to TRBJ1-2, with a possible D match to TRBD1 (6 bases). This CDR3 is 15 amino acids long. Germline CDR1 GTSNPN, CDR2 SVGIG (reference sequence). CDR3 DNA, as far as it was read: TGTGCCTGGAGGGGGGCGGGAGCACCCAAAAACATC. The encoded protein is CAWRGAGAPKNI. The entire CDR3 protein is CAWRGAGAPKNIYTF.

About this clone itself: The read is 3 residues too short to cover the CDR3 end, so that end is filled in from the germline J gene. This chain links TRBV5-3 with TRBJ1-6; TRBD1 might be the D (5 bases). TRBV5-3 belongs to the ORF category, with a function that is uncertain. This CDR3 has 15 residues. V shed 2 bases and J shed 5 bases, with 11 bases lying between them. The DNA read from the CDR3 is TGTGCCAGAAGCTTAATGACAGAAGATAATTCACCC. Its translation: CARSLMTEDNSP. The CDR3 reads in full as CARSLMTEDNSPLHF.

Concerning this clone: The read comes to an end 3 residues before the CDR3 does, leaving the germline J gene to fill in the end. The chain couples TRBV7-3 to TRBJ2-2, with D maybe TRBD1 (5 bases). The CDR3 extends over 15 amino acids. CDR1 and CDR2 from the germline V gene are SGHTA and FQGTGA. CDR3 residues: CASSCRQTTNEKLFF. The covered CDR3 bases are TGTGCCAGCAGCTGCAGACAGACAACTAATGAAAAG.

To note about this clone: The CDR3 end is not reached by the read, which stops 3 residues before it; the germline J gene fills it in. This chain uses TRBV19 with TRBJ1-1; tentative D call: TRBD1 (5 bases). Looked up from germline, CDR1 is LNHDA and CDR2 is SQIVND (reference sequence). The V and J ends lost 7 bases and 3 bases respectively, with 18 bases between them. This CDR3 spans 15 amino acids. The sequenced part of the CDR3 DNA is TGTGCCAGTAAATTCGGAGGCAGGGCGGACACTGAA. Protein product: CASKFGGRADTE. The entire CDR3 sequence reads CASKFGGRADTEAFF. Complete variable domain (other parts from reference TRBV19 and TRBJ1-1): DGGITQSPKYLFRKEGQNVTLSCEQNLNHDAMYWYRQDPGQGLRLIYYSQIVNDFQKGDIAEGYSVSREKKESFPLTVTSAQKNPTAFYLCASKFGGRADTEAFFGQGTRLTVV.

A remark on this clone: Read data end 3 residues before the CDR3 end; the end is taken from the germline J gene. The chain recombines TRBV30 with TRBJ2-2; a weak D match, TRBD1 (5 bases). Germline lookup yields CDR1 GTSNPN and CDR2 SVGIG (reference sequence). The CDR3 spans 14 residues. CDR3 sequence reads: CAWTPSSGANVLFF. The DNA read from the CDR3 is TGTGCCTGGACCCCCAGTTCTGGGGCCAACGTG. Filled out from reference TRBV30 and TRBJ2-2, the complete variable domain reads SQTIHQWPATLVQPVGSPLSLECTVEGTSNPNLYWYRQAAGRGLQLLFYSVGIGQISSEVPQNLSASRPQDRQFILSSKKLLLSDSGFYLCAWTPSSGANVLFFGEGSRLTVL.

The CDR3 DNA, read in part, is TGTGCCAGCAGTGGTGGGGGGGCGCGAGCAGATACG. Translated: CASSGGGARADT. The complete CDR3 sequence is CASSGGGARADTQYF. The rearrangement uses TRBV7-9 and TRBJ2-3, with D tentatively TRBD2 (7 bases). The CDR3 end lies 3 residues beyond the end of the read and is filled in from the germline J gene. The ends were cut back, 6 bases at V and 4 bases at J, with 17 bases in the middle. The CDR3 is made up of 15 amino acids. Germline V gives CDR1 SEHNR, CDR2 FQNEAQ (reference sequence).

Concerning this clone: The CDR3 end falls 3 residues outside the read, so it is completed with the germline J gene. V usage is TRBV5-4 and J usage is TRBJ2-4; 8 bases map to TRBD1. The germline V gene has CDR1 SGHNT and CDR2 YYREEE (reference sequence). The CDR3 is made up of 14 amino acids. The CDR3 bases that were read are TGTGCCAGCAGCCAGGGACAGGCATCTTATGGT. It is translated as CASSQGQASYG. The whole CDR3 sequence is CASSQGQASYGQYF.

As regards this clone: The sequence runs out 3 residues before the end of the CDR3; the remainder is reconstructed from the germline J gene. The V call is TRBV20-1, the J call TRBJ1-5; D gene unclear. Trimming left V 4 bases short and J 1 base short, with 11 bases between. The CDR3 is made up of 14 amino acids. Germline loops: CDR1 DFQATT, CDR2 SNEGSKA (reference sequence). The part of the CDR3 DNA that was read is TGCAGTGCTATTCCACCGGGGAGCAATCAGCCC. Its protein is CSAIPPGSNQP. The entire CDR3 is CSAIPPGSNQPQHF.

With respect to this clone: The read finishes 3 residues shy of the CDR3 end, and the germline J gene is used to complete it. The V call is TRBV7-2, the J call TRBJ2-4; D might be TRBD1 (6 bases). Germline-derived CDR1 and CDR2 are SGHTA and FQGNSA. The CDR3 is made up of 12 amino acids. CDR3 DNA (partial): TGTGCCAGCAGCTACACAGGGTATGGT. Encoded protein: CASSYTGYG. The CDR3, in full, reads CASSYTGYGQYF.

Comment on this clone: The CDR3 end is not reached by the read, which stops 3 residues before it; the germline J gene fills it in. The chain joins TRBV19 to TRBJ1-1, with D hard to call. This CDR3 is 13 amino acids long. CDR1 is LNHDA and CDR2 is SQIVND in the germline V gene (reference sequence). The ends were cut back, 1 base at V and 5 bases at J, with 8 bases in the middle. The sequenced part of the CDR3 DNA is TGTGCCAGTAGTATAGCTCCGGGGACTGAA. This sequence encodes CASSIAPGTE. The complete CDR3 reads CASSIAPGTEAFF.

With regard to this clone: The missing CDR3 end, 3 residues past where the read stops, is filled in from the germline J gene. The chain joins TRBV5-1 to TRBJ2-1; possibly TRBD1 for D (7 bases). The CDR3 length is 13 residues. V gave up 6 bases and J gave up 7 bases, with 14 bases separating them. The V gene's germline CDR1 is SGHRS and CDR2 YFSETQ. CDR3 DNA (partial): TGCGCCAGCACCTCACCAGGGGGGAATGAG. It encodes CASTSPGGNE. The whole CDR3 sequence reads CASTSPGGNEQFF. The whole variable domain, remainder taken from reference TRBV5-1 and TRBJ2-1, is KAGVTQTPRYLIKTRGQQVTLSCSPISGHRSVSWYQQTPGQGLQFLFEYFSETQRNKGNFPGRFSGRQFSNSRSEMNVSTLELGDSALYLCASTSPGGNEQFFGPGTRLTVL.

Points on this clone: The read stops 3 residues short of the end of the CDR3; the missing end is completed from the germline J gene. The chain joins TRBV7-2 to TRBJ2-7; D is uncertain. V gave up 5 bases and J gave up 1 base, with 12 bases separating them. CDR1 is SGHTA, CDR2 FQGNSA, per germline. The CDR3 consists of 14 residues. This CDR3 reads CASSPSGGSYEQYF. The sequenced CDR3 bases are TGTGCCAGCAGCCCCTCTGGCGGATCCTACGAG.

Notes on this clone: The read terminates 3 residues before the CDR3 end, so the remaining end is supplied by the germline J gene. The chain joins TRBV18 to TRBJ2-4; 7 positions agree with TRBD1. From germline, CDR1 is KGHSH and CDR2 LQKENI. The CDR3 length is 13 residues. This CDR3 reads CASSPGQSNGQYF. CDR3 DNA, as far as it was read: TGTGCCAGCTCACCGGGACAGAGTAATGGT.

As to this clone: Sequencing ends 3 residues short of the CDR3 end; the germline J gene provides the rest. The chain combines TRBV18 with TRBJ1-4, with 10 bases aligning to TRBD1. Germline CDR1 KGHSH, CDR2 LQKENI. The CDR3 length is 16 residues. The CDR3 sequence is CASSDQGQGSGSPLFF. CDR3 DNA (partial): TGTGCCAGCTCAGACCAGGGACAGGGGAGTGGATCACCA.

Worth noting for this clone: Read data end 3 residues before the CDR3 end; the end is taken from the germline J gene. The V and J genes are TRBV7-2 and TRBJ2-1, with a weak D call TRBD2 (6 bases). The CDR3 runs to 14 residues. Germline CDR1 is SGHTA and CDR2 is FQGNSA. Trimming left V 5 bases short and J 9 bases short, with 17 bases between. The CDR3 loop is CASSVFGTRGEQFF. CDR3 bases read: TGTGCCAGCAGCGTCTTCGGGACTCGGGGTGAG.

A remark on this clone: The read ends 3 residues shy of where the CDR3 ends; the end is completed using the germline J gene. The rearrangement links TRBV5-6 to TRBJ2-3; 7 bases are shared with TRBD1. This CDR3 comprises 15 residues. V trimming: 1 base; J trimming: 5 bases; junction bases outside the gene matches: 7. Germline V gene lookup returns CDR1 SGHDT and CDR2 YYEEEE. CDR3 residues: CASSLLGRGIDTQYF. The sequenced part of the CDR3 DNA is TGTGCCAGCAGCTTGTTGGGCAGGGGGATAGATACG.

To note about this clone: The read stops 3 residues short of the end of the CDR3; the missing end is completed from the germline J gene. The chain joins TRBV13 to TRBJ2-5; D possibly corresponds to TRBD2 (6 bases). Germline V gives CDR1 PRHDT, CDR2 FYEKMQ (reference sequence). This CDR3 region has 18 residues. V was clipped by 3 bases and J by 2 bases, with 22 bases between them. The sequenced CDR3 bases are TGTGCCAGCAGCTTTCGCGGACGGATTCTGGGGGGTCAAGAGACC. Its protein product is CASSFRGRILGGQET. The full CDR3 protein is CASSFRGRILGGQETQYF.

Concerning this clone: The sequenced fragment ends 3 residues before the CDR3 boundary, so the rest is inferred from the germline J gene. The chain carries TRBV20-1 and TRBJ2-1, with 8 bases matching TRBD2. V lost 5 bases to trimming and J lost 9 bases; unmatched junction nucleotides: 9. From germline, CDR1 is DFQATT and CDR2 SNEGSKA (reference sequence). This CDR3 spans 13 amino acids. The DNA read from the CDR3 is TGCAGTGCTGGAGTAGCGGGGCTACCTGAG. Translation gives CSAGVAGLPE. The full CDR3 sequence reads CSAGVAGLPEQFF.

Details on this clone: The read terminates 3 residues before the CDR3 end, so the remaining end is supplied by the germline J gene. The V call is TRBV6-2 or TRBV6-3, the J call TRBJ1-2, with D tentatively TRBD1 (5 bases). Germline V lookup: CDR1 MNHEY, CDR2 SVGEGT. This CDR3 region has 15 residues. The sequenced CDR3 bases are TGTGCCAGCAACGACGGGACTTGGGGAAACAATGAC. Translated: CASNDGTWGNND. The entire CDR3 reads CASNDGTWGNNDYTF.